Below, 7 T cell receptor beta chains from the same sample are listed, as sequenced in a study of T cells after yellow fever vaccination. TCRdb analysed the 5' RACE reads with MiXCR anew, one entry per CDR3 protein. The sample lists around 590,000 distinct CDR3 sequences, more than 9% seen once, with under 15% in the top ten. The specimen was PBMCs, collected on the day of the yellow fever booster vaccination. These TCRs come from a man aged 30-40 years who received the YFV17D yellow fever vaccine.

The V call is TRBV6-4, the J call TRBJ1-1, with D possibly TRBD1 on 6 matching bases. The CDR3 covers 14 residues. Trimming stripped 6 bases from V and 1 base from J, with 12 bases between. CDR1 and CDR2 from the germline V gene are MRHNA and SNTAGT. In DNA form, the CDR3 reads TGTGCCAGCAGCCCCACACAGGGGAACACTGAAGCTTTCTTT. It is translated as CASSPTQGNTEAFF.

This clonotype was seen more than once but under ten times. The CDR3 coding sequence is TGTGCCAGCAACGGACAGGGGGGCAATGAGCAGTTCTTC. Its protein is CASNGQGGNEQFF. The rearrangement uses TRBV27 and TRBJ2-1, with 10 bases matching TRBD1. In germline, CDR1 is MNHEY, CDR2 SMNVEV (reference sequence). This CDR3 region has 13 residues. V lost 7 bases, J lost 6 bases, and 3 bases stayed unmatched.

This chain uses TRBV2 with TRBJ1-2; 8 positions match TRBD1. Germline loops: CDR1 SNHLY, CDR2 FYNNEI. This CDR3 contains 12 residues. V shed 8 bases and J 4 bases; nucleotides not matched to a gene: 3. The CDR3 sequence is CASGQGGYGYTF. CDR3 DNA: TGTGCCAGCGGACAGGGTGGCTATGGCTACACCTTC.

This clonotype was counted between two and nine times. This rearrangement joins TRBV20-1 to TRBJ2-7; possible D gene TRBD1, 6 bases. The V end lost 7 bases, the J end lost 2 bases, and 9 bases lay between the germline ends. Per germline, CDR1 DFQATT and CDR2 SNEGSKA (reference sequence). The CDR3 consists of 11 residues. CDR3 loop: CSGTAAYEQYF. In DNA form, the CDR3 reads TGCAGTGGGACAGCTGCCTACGAGCAGTACTTC.

In this sample, this clonotype turned up many times. The gene calls are TRBV7-2 and TRBJ2-1, with no clear D. The CDR3 totals 11 residues. Germline V gene sequence: CDR1 SGHTA, CDR2 FQGNSA. Trimming took off 6 bases at V and 10 bases at J, with 10 bases between the two ends. CDR3: CASRRSLEQFF. CDR3 sequence (DNA): TGTGCCAGCAGGCGGAGTTTGGAGCAGTTCTTC.

The chain uses TRBV18 and TRBJ2-1; D is unclear. V was cut by 4 bases and J by 5 bases, with 6 bases left in between. Germline V lookup: CDR1 KGHSH, CDR2 LQKENI. The CDR3 sequence is 12 residues long. CDR3 DNA sequence: TGTGCCAGCTCACGACCGGACAATGAGCAGTTCTTC. This codes for CASSRPDNEQFF.

This clonotype turned up a few times. V gene TRBV27 combines with J gene TRBJ2-1, with D perhaps TRBD2 (5 bases). Germline V gives CDR1 MNHEY, CDR2 SMNVEV (reference sequence). The CDR3 is made up of 16 amino acids. The V end lost 6 bases, the J end lost 0 bases, and 15 bases lay between the germline ends. CDR3 nucleotides: TGTGCCAGCAGGCTGGCGGGCACTAACTCCTACAATGAGCAGTTCTTC. This encodes CASRLAGTNSYNEQFF.